One and the same sample provided the 3 T cell receptor beta chains below, sequenced in a study of blood T cells in healthy people across ages. It was with a sample-barcoded 5' primer and a J-beta primer mix that a second PCR of roughly 7 to 12 cycles was run. In TCRdb, the 5' RACE reads were re-called with MiXCR into one record per CDR3 protein. The data contain 760,000 or so distinct CDR3 sequences, roughly 25% of them seen just once; the ten biggest clones take up 8% to 10%. The sample was also reused in another study, on T cells of mothers and their children.

What was sequenced was blood. Receptor source: a boy aged 10-17 years in good health.

This clonotype has a handful of counts. The chain couples TRBV6-1 to TRBJ1-2; possible D gene TRBD1, 6 bases. The V and J ends lost 5 bases and 4 bases respectively, with 11 bases between them. This CDR3 spans 13 amino acids. Per germline, CDR1 MNHNS and CDR2 SASEGT. The CDR3 region is CASSTQGVYGYTF. The CDR3 region has the DNA TGTGCCAGCAGTACACAGGGAGTCTATGGCTACACCTTC.

The CDR3 DNA reads as TGTGCCAGCAGCTCAGGGGGCGCGGGCTATGGCTACACCTTC. This translates into CASSSGGAGYGYTF. The chain links TRBV13 to TRBJ1-2, with 8 bases aligning to TRBD1. Germline V gene sequence: CDR1 PRHDT, CDR2 FYEKMQ (reference sequence). The J segment lost 4 bases and the V segment lost 4 bases, leaving 5 bases of the junction unmatched. This CDR3 has 14 residues.

This chain connects TRBV20-1 to TRBJ2-3, with 9 positions matching TRBD1. After removal of 5 bases from V and 4 bases from J, the junction contained 7 bases not matched to a gene. The length of the CDR3 is 14 residues. CDR1 is DFQATT and CDR2 is SNEGSKA in the germline V gene (reference sequence). The CDR3 nucleotides read TGCAGTGCTGAACCGGGACAGGGATCAGATACGCAGTATTTT. The encoded protein is CSAEPGQGSDTQYF.